These 10 T cell receptor beta chains originate from one sample sequenced in a study of tumor and adjacent non-tumor tissue in lung cancer. Three rounds of nested PCR, following a modified ARM-PCR protocol, produced the TCRbeta library. TCRdb called the multiplex PCR reads again in MiXCR, with one record for every CDR3 protein. The table lists more than 85,000 distinct CDR3 sequences, about 87% of them singletons, with approximately 22% in the top ten. This sample's RNA came from whole unsorted tissue. The sample consisted of lung tumor tissue. These receptors all come from a man in his 70s with non-small cell lung cancer.

Points on this clonotype: One end of the junction varies from germline; a read error may be responsible. V is TRBV11-2 and J is TRBJ2-7; D not resolved. Germline CDR1 is SGHAT and CDR2 is FQNNGV. This CDR3 has 15 amino acids. The DNA of the CDR3 is TGTGCTAGCAGCTCGTACTCCGTGACAACCTACGAGCAGTACTTC. Protein product: CASSSYSVTTYEQYF.

The table lists this clonotype with many counts. The J gene is TRBJ1-1, the V gene TRBV5-1; 8 bases align to TRBD1. This CDR3 comprises 15 residues. Germline trimming cut 4 bases from V and 2 bases from J; bases unmatched to any gene: 7. Germline assignment: CDR1 SGHRS and CDR2 YFSETQ. CDR3 residues: CASSRSGTGNTEAFF. Written as DNA, the CDR3 is TGCGCCAGCAGCCGATCCGGGACAGGAAACACTGAAGCTTTCTTT.

The gene calls are TRBV11-2 and TRBJ2-3; no reliable D call. Germline-derived CDR1 and CDR2 are SGHAT and FQNNGV. This CDR3 spans 13 amino acids. CDR3: CAGSFSDTDTQYF. The CDR3 DNA reads TGTGCTGGCAGCTTCTCCGACACAGATACGCAGTATTTT.

About this clonotype itself: Relative to the germline gene, one junction end is altered; a read error may explain this. DNA for the CDR3: TGCGGCGTCGAGCCCGGGGCGGAGACCCACTACTTC. Translation gives CGVEPGAETHYF. V usage is TRBV29-1 and J usage is TRBJ2-5; either TRBD1 or TRBD2 may supply D (5 bases each). Germline loops: CDR1 SQVTM, CDR2 ANQGSEA. The length of the CDR3 is 12 residues.

Concerning this clonotype itself: A junction boundary mismatches the germline segment, possibly from a read error. The J gene is TRBJ2-4, the V gene TRBV29-1; 7 positions match TRBD1. Germline CDR1 reads SQVTM; CDR2 reads ANQGSEA. This CDR3 has 13 residues. For the CDR3, the DNA is TGCAGCGTTGCTGGACAGGTCAAAAACATTCATCACTTC. This gives the protein CSVAGQVKNIHHF.

Of note for this clonotype: Mismatch with germline at one junction end may stem from a read error. The chain uses TRBV10-1 and TRBJ1-2; D is unclear. CDR1 is WNHNN, CDR2 SYGVQD, per germline (reference sequence). The CDR3 runs to 15 residues. The CDR3 is CAGSESRGQPYGYTF. The CDR3 coding sequence is TGCGCCGGCAGTGAGTCGAGAGGTCAACCCTATGGTTACACCTTC.

With regard to this clonotype: At one of its ends the junction is not consistent with the germline gene, which may arise from a read error. The V call is TRBV6-5, the J call TRBJ2-7; weak D call: TRBD2 (6 bases). The germline V gene encodes CDR1 MNHEY and CDR2 SVGAGI. This CDR3 spans 16 amino acids. As DNA, the CDR3 is TGTGCCAACAGTTACTCTACGGGACTTAATTCGGGGGAGCAGTATTTC. Translating gives CANSYSTGLNSGEQYF.

Points on this clonotype: At one end the junction does not follow the germline gene, possibly because of a read error. This chain uses TRBV5-6 with TRBJ1-1, with a weak D call TRBD1 (5 bases). The CDR3 length is 17 residues. From germline, CDR1 is SGHDT and CDR2 YYEEEE. The CDR3 spells CASSFTGTRIMNTEALF. In DNA, the CDR3 is TGTGCCAGCAGCTTCACAGGTACAAGAATAATGAACACTGAAGCTCTCTTT.

As concerns this clonotype: Mismatch with germline at one junction end may stem from a read error. The chain is built from TRBV6-5 and TRBJ2-7, with a tentative D call TRBD2 (6 bases). The DNA end lines up better with TRBJ2-1; the J call may be wrong. Germline V gene sequence: CDR1 MNHEY, CDR2 SVGAGI. The CDR3 is made up of 14 amino acids. The CDR3 DNA sequence: TGTGCTAGCAGTCGGGGGTTGCAGATCTACGAGCAGTTCTTC. This translates into CASSRGLQIYEQFF.

As concerns this clonotype: One junction end disagrees with the germline gene, perhaps due to a read error. The V call is TRBV4-3, the J call TRBJ2-1; 14 bases agree with TRBD2. The CDR3 extends over 22 amino acids. The germline V gene encodes CDR1 LGHNA and CDR2 YSLEER. Here the CDR3 reads CASNQGLGLAGGPTGSYNEQFF. CDR3 nucleotide sequence: TGCGCCAGCAACCAAGGGTTAGGACTAGCGGGAGGTCCCACTGGCTCCTACAATGAGCAGTTCTTC.